These 32 T cell receptor beta chains share one sample of origin, sequenced in a study of T cells in localized non-small cell lung cancer. The repertoire was sequenced with immunoSEQ multiplex PCR; TCRdb's copy has only in-frame clones and lacks some. The sample has fewer than 40,000 clones; roughly 89% are singletons. Sequenced material: peripheral blood, taken before any cancer treatment. The source is a female donor over 55 with stage I lung adenocarcinoma.

The chain links TRBV29-1 to TRBJ2-6; D unresolved. The CDR3 is 12 residues long. Trimming left V 6 bases short and J 3 bases short, with 6 bases between. Germline lookup yields CDR1 SQVTM and CDR2 ANQGSEA. CDR3 nucleotide sequence: TGCAGCGTCCCCCTTGGGGCCAACGTCCTGACTTTC. It yields the protein CSVPLGANVLTF.

This clone was seen once. The chain recombines TRBV11-3 with TRBJ1-3, with TRBD1 identical over 7 bases. Germline CDR1 is SGHNT and CDR2 is YENEEA. Losses at the gene ends were 5 bases for V and 4 bases for J; bases not matched to a gene: 8. The CDR3 is 15 residues long. CDR3: CASSNNRGTGNTIYF. In DNA, the CDR3 is TGTGCCAGCAGCAACAACAGGGGTACCGGAAACACCATATATTTT. Drawing the rest from reference TRBV11-3 and TRBJ1-3, the complete variable domain is EAGVVQSPRYKIIEKKQPVAFWCNPISGHNTLYWYLQNLGQGPELLIRYENEEAVDDSQLPKDRFSAERLKGVDSTLKIQPAELGDSAVYLCASSNNRGTGNTIYFGEGSWLTVV.

The J gene is TRBJ2-7, the V gene TRBV15; 8 bases map to TRBD1. This CDR3 comprises 16 residues. The V gene's germline CDR1 is LNHNV and CDR2 YYDKDF (reference sequence). The V segment lost 1 base and the J segment 6 bases; nucleotides outside the gene matches: 11. The CDR3 is CATSRGDTGQGGEQYF. In nucleotides, the CDR3 is TGTGCCACCAGCAGAGGAGACACAGGACAGGGTGGCGAGCAGTACTTC.

This chain joins TRBV7-7 and TRBJ2-5, with a possible D match to TRBD2 (6 bases). The CDR3 runs 13 residues. Germline V lookup: CDR1 SSHAT, CDR2 FNYEAQ (reference sequence). Trimming cost V 4 bases and J 5 bases, with 11 bases left between them. Written as DNA, the CDR3 is TGTGCCAGCAGCTCGGGGGAGATGGAGACCCAGTACTTC. Its protein product is CASSSGEMETQYF.

This chain connects TRBV29-1 to TRBJ1-2; tentative D call: TRBD1 (6 bases). Germline V lookup: CDR1 SQVTM, CDR2 ANQGSEA. CDR3 length equals 10 residues. Trimming stripped 5 bases from V and 8 bases from J, with 9 bases between. The chain's CDR3 is CSVYGGGYTF. CDR3 in DNA: TGCAGCGTTTATGGGGGCGGCTACACCTTC.

This clone was seen a handful of times. V usage is TRBV19 and J usage is TRBJ1-1, with D hard to call. Trimming removed 5 bases from V and 1 base from J, with 8 bases in between. The CDR3 runs 13 residues. Germline loops: CDR1 LNHDA, CDR2 SQIVND (reference sequence). The CDR3, as DNA: TGTGCCAGTAGTTTCATCTCGAACACTGAAGCTTTCTTT. Protein product: CASSFISNTEAFF.

This clone was recorded once. The V call is TRBV27, the J call TRBJ1-1; D unclear. The CDR3 covers 16 residues. Between the trimmed V and J ends, which lost 4 bases and 6 bases, there was a span of 21 bases. CDR1 and CDR2 (germline): MNHEY, SMNVEV (reference sequence). The CDR3 spells CASSSPARAWASEAFF. The CDR3, as DNA: TGTGCCAGCAGTTCCCCGGCCCGAGCCTGGGCGTCTGAAGCTTTCTTT.

This chain's CDR3 is CASSPGGPGLVYF. The CDR3 DNA sequence: TGTGCCAGCAGTCCGGGGGGCCCTGGACTAGTCTACTTC. The chain links TRBV28 to TRBJ2-4; a weak D match, TRBD2 (7 bases). Trimming took 5 bases from V and 16 from J, leaving 21 bases between them. Germline loops: CDR1 MDHEN, CDR2 SYDVKM. The CDR3 has 13 amino acids. The full variable domain, completed using reference TRBV28 and TRBJ2-4, is DVKVTQSSRYLVKRTGEKVFLECVQDMDHENMFWYRQDPGLGLRLIYFSYDVKMKEKGDIPEGYSVSREKKERFSLILESASTNQTSMYLCASSPGGPGLVYFGAGTRLSVL.

The CDR3 spells CASSQADFANTGELFF. The CDR3, as DNA: TGCGCCAGCAGCCAAGCGGATTTCGCGAACACCGGGGAGCTGTTTTTT. The chain carries TRBV4-1 and TRBJ2-2; no reliable D call. The V end lost 1 base, the J end lost 0 bases, and 9 bases lay between the germline ends. The CDR3 spans 16 residues. Germline V gene lookup returns CDR1 MGHRA and CDR2 YSYEKL.

J is TRBJ1-5 and V is TRBV19, with TRBD1 identical over 9 bases. The germline V gene has CDR1 LNHDA and CDR2 SQIVND (reference sequence). The V gene end was trimmed by 4 bases and the J gene end by 3 bases; junction bases not matched to a gene: 4. CDR3 length: 15 residues. The CDR3 loop is CASSRGQGLNQPQHF. The CDR3 DNA reads TGTGCCAGTAGTAGGGGACAGGGCCTCAATCAGCCCCAGCATTTT.

The rearrangement uses TRBV7-8 and TRBJ2-1; D gene ambiguous. CDR1 and CDR2 from the germline V gene are SGHVS and FQNEAQ. Trimming removed 3 bases at V and 4 bases at J, with 13 bases between. The CDR3 has 15 residues. CDR3 nucleotide sequence: TGTGCCAGCAGCTTGGGCGGCGGCTATTACAATGAGCAGTTCTTC. Protein sequence: CASSLGGGYYNEQFF.

As to this clone: The sample has other DNA sequences that encode this CDR3 too. The chain couples TRBV29-1 to TRBJ1-2; perhaps TRBD1 as D (5 bases). V lost 1 base and J 8 bases, leaving 11 bases between the germline ends. The CDR3 consists of 12 residues. Per germline, CDR1 SQVTM and CDR2 ANQGSEA. The DNA of the CDR3 is TGCAGCGTTGAAGGTGGGGCGGGGGGCTACACCTTC. It codes for CSVEGGAGGYTF.

This chain links TRBV9 with TRBJ2-1, with 14 bases lining up with TRBD2. There are 15 residues in the CDR3. Germline values: CDR1 SGDLS, CDR2 YYNGEE. V was pared by 1 base and J by 9 bases, with 3 bases of the junction left unmatched. In nucleotides, the CDR3 is TGTGCCAGCAGCGTACGGGGACTAGCGGGAGTTGAGCAGTTCTTC. Translation: CASSVRGLAGVEQFF.

The gene calls are TRBV7-8 and TRBJ2-7; possible D gene TRBD1, 6 bases. The CDR3 totals 12 residues. Per the germline V gene, CDR1 is SGHVS and CDR2 is FQNEAQ. V dropped 4 bases and J dropped 7 bases, with 11 bases sitting between them. The CDR3 nucleotides read TGTGCCAGCAGCTCCAAACAGGGTGAGCAGTACTTC. Amino acids: CASSSKQGEQYF.

This chain uses TRBV5-5 with TRBJ1-2; D is unclear. Trimming cost V 7 bases and J 8 bases, with 12 bases left between them. Germline V gene lookup returns CDR1 SGHKS and CDR2 YYEKEE (reference sequence). The CDR3 length is 11 residues. CDR3 residues: CASEWAGGYTF. CDR3 DNA sequence: TGTGCCAGCGAGTGGGCTGGAGGCTACACCTTC.

This clone was observed once. The chain uses TRBV5-5 and TRBJ1-1, with D uncertain. This CDR3 is built from 12 residues. Trimming shortened V by 4 bases and J by 8 bases, and 12 bases separated the two germline ends. Per the germline V gene, CDR1 is SGHKS and CDR2 is YYEKEE (reference sequence). CDR3 loop: CASSRSQAEAFF. In nucleotides, the CDR3 is TGTGCCAGCAGCCGATCCCAAGCCGAAGCTTTCTTT.

The rearrangement joins TRBV11-2 to TRBJ1-1; possible D gene TRBD1, 5 bases. The germline V gene encodes CDR1 SGHAT and CDR2 FQNNGV. The V end was cut by 4 bases, the J end by 4 bases, with 13 bases between. The CDR3 has 14 residues. The chain's CDR3 is CASSSQGVGTEAFF. DNA for the CDR3: TGTGCCAGCAGCTCCCAAGGGGTGGGCACTGAAGCTTTCTTT.

This chain joins TRBV5-4 and TRBJ2-7; 8 bases are shared with TRBD2. Trimming took 5 bases from V and 3 from J; bases not matched to a gene: 7. This CDR3 is 14 amino acids long. Per the germline V gene, CDR1 is SGHNT and CDR2 is YYREEE (reference sequence). CDR3 bases: TGTGCCAGCAGTAAGCGGGAGCCAAACTACGAGCAGTACTTC. Residues: CASSKREPNYEQYF.

The V and J genes are TRBV27 and TRBJ2-5, with D perhaps matching TRBD2 (6 bases). The germline V gene encodes CDR1 MNHEY and CDR2 SMNVEV (reference sequence). This CDR3 is built from 15 residues. Trimming took off 6 bases at V and 4 bases at J, with 18 bases between the two ends. This chain's CDR3 is CASRALRRAAETQYF. CDR3 nucleotides: TGTGCCAGCAGGGCCTTGCGGAGGGCGGCAGAGACCCAGTACTTC.

This clone has only a few counts. The CDR3 DNA sequence: TGCGCCAGCAGCCAAGGAACAGCGGGAGGGTCCTACGAGCAGTACTTC. Translating it yields CASSQGTAGGSYEQYF. V and J are TRBV4-3 and TRBJ2-7; 10 bases are a match to TRBD2. V dropped 1 base and J dropped 1; count of bases not matched to a gene: 4. Germline V gene lookup returns CDR1 LGHNA and CDR2 YSLEER. The CDR3 has 16 amino acids.

The J gene is TRBJ1-2, the V gene TRBV19; 7 bases map to TRBD1. CDR1 is LNHDA, CDR2 SQIVND, per germline (reference sequence). CDR3 length: 14 residues. The V segment lost 4 bases and the J segment 4 bases; nucleotides outside the gene matches: 6. The CDR3 region is CASSTGQVRYGYTF. Here the CDR3 DNA reads TGTGCCAGTAGTACCGGACAGGTGCGCTATGGCTACACCTTC. The full variable domain, in which reference TRBV19 and TRBJ1-2 provide the parts outside the CDR3, is DGGITQSPKYLFRKEGQNVTLSCEQNLNHDAMYWYRQDPGQGLRLIYYSQIVNDFQKGDIAEGYSVSREKKESFPLTVTSAQKNPTAFYLCASSTGQVRYGYTFGSGTRLTVV.

This rearrangement joins TRBV19 to TRBJ2-7; no reliable D call. V was cut by 0 bases and J by 2 bases, with 8 bases left in between. The CDR3 loop spans 14 amino acids. In germline, CDR1 is LNHDA, CDR2 SQIVND (reference sequence). In DNA form, the CDR3 reads TGTGCCAGTAGTATAGATAACGCGGCCTACGAGCAGTACTTC. Its translation: CASSIDNAAYEQYF.

This rearrangement joins TRBV28 to TRBJ1-2; D call uncertain. Germline loops: CDR1 MDHEN, CDR2 SYDVKM. V was clipped by 2 bases and J by 5 bases, with 9 bases between them. CDR3 length: 13 residues. The DNA for the CDR3 is TGTGCCAGCAGTTTACGCCAGGCTTATGGCTACACCTTC. It is translated as CASSLRQAYGYTF.

In its sample, this clone was seen a few times. J is TRBJ1-1 and V is TRBV7-9, with 12 nucleotides matching TRBD1. There are 17 residues in the CDR3. Germline values: CDR1 SEHNR, CDR2 FQNEAQ (reference sequence). Trimming removed 4 bases from V and 5 bases from J; junction bases left unmatched: 11. In DNA, the CDR3 is TGTGCCAGCAGCTACTTTTCGGGACAGGGGGCGAGGACTGAAGCTTTCTTT. This translates into CASSYFSGQGARTEAFF.

This clone appeared once. The chain carries TRBV7-2 and TRBJ2-7, with 8 positions matching TRBD2. V lost 6 bases to trimming and J lost 6 bases; unmatched junction nucleotides: 13. The CDR3 is 15 amino acids. Germline V gives CDR1 SGHTA, CDR2 FQGNSA. CDR3 amino acids: CASRPRGAGASEQYF. In DNA, the CDR3 is TGTGCCAGCAGGCCCCGTGGAGCGGGAGCTTCCGAGCAGTACTTC.

This rearrangement joins TRBV6-5 to TRBJ2-7, with a tentative D call TRBD1 (6 bases). This CDR3 has 12 residues. Looked up from germline, CDR1 is MNHEY and CDR2 is SVGAGI. V shed 5 bases and J shed 5 bases, with 10 bases lying between them. The CDR3 spells CASSRGWDEQYF. CDR3 in DNA: TGTGCCAGCAGTAGGGGGTGGGACGAGCAGTACTTC.

As for this clone: At one end the junction does not follow the germline gene, possibly because of a read error. J is TRBJ2-2 and V is TRBV4-3, with TRBD2 matching 14 bases. Germline-derived CDR1 and CDR2 are LGHNA and YSLEER. The CDR3 contains 18 residues. DNA of the CDR3: TGCGCCAGCAGCCACTTGACTAGCGGGAGGGTCGCCCCCGGGGAGCTGCTTTTT. As protein: CASSHLTSGRVAPGELLF.

The chain carries TRBV7-2 and TRBJ2-5; no definite D call. This CDR3 spans 17 amino acids. Between the trimmed V and J ends, which lost 2 bases and 2 bases, there was a span of 18 bases. Germline V gene data show CDR1 as SGHTA and CDR2 as FQGNSA. This CDR3 reads CASSLSRTRWKQETQYF. As DNA, the CDR3 is TGTGCCAGCAGCTTATCTCGTACGAGGTGGAAACAAGAGACCCAGTACTTC.

This chain connects TRBV5-1 to TRBJ2-3, with a possible D match to TRBD1 (5 bases). V lost 3 bases, J lost 7 bases, and 9 bases lay in between. This CDR3 spans 12 amino acids. Germline lookup yields CDR1 SGHRS and CDR2 YFSETQ. The CDR3 sequence is CASSSQGNTQYF. The CDR3, as DNA: TGCGCCAGCAGCTCCCAGGGTAATACGCAGTATTTT.

The rearrangement joins TRBV19 to TRBJ2-1; possible D gene TRBD2, 6 bases. V was trimmed by 1 base and J by 0 bases, leaving 19 bases between them. Per germline, CDR1 LNHDA and CDR2 SQIVND (reference sequence). The CDR3 totals 19 residues. CDR3 coding DNA: TGTGCCAGTAGTATAGGGGGACTTATGGGCCTCAGCTCCTACAATGAGCAGTTCTTC. As protein: CASSIGGLMGLSSYNEQFF.

The chain employs TRBV11-3 and TRBJ2-2, with a weak D call TRBD2 (5 bases). CDR1 is SGHNT and CDR2 is YENEEA in the germline V gene. The CDR3 length is 15 residues. The germline V and J ends were trimmed by 1 base and 3 bases, with 9 bases remaining between them. The CDR3 nucleotides read TGTGCCAGCAGCTTAGGGGTCGGGGACACCGGGGAGCTGTTTTTT. Translating it yields CASSLGVGDTGELFF. The entire variable domain, with the rest obtained from reference TRBV11-3 and TRBJ2-2, is as follows: EAGVVQSPRYKIIEKKQPVAFWCNPISGHNTLYWYLQNLGQGPELLIRYENEEAVDDSQLPKDRFSAERLKGVDSTLKIQPAELGDSAVYLCASSLGVGDTGELFFGEGSRLTVL.

V and J are TRBV28 and TRBJ1-5, with 7 bases lining up with TRBD1. The CDR3 contains 17 residues. V lost 6 bases, J lost 0 bases, and 11 bases stayed unmatched. Germline CDR1 and CDR2: MDHEN and SYDVKM. This chain's CDR3 is CASRGGRAVTSNQPQHF. The CDR3 region has the DNA TGTGCCAGCAGAGGGGGCAGGGCTGTTACTAGCAATCAGCCCCAGCATTTT.